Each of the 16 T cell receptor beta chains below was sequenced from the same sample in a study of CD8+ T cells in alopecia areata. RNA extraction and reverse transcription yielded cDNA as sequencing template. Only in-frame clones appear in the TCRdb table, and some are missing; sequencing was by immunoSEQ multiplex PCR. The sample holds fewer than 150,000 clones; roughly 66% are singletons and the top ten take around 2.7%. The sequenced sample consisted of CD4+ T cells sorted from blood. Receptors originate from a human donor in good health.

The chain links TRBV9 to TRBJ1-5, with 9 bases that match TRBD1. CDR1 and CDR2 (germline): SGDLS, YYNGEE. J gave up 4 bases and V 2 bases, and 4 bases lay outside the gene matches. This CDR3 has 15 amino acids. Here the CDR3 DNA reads TGTGCCAGCAGCGTTGGGGGACAGGGAAATCAGCCCCAGCATTTT. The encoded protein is CASSVGGQGNQPQHF.

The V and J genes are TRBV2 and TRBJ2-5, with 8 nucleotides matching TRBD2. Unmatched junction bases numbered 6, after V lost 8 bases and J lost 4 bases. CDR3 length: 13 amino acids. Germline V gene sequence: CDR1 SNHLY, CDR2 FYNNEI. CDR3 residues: CASGSRGGETQYF. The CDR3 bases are TGTGCCAGCGGGTCCCGGGGGGGAGAGACCCAGTACTTC.

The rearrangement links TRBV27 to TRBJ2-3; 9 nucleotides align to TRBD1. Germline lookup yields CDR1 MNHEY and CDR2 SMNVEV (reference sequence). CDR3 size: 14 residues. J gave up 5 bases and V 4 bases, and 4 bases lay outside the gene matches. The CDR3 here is CASSSRQGGDTQYF. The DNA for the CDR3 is TGTGCCAGCAGTTCAAGACAGGGGGGAGATACGCAGTATTTT.

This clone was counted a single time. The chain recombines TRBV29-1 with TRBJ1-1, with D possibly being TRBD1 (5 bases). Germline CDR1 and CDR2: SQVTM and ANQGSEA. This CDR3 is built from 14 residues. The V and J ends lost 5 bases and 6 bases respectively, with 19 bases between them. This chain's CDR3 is CSVQRGNLNAEAFF. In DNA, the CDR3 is TGCAGCGTTCAAAGGGGCAACCTAAACGCTGAAGCTTTCTTT.

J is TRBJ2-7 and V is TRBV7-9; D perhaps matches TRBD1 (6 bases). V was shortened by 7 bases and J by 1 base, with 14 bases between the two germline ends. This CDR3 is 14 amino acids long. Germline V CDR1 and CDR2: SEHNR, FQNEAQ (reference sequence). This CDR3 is CASTESQGSYEQYF. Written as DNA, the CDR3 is TGTGCCAGCACCGAATCACAGGGATCCTACGAGCAGTACTTC.

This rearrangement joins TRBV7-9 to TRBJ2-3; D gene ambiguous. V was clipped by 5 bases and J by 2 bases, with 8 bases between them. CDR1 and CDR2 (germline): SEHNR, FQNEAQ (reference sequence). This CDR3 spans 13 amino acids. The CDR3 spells CASSLYFTDTQYF. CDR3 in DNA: TGTGCCAGCAGCCTATACTTCACAGATACGCAGTATTTT.

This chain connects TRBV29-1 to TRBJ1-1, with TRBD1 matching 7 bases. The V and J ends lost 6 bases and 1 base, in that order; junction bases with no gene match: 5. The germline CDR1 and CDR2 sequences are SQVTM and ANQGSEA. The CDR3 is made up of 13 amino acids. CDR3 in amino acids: CSVLQGRNTEAFF. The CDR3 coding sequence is TGCAGCGTCCTACAGGGGCGGAACACTGAAGCTTTCTTT. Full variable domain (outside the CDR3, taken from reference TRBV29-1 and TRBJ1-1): SAVISQKPSRDICQRGTSLTIQCQVDSQVTMMFWYRQQPGQSLTLIATANQGSEATYESGFVIDKFPISRPNLTFSTLTVSNMSPEDSSIYLCSVLQGRNTEAFFGQGTRLTVV.

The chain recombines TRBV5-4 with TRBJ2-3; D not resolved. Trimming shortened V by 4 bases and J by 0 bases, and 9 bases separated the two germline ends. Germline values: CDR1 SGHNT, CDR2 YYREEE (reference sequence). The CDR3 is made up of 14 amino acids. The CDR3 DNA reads TGTGCCAGCAGCCGGGCGGCTAGCACAGATACGCAGTATTTT. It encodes CASSRAASTDTQYF.

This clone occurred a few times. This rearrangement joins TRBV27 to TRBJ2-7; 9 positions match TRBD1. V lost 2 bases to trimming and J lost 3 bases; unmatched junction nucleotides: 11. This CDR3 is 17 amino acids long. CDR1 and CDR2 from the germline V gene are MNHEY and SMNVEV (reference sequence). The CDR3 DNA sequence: TGTGCCAGCAGTTTAACGACAGGGACAGGGAGGCGCTACGAGCAGTACTTC. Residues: CASSLTTGTGRRYEQYF.

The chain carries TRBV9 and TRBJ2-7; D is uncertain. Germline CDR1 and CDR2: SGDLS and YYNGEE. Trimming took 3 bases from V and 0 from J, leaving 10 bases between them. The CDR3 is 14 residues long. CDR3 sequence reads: CASSAGRSSYEQYF. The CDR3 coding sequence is TGTGCCAGCAGCGCCGGACGTAGCTCCTACGAGCAGTACTTC.

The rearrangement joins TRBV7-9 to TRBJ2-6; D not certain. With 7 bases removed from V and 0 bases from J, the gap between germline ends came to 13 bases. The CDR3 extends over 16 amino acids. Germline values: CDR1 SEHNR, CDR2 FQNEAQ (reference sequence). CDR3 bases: TGTGCCAGCACCACAAGAGCCGTCTCTGGGGCCAACGTCCTGACTTTC. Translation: CASTTRAVSGANVLTF.

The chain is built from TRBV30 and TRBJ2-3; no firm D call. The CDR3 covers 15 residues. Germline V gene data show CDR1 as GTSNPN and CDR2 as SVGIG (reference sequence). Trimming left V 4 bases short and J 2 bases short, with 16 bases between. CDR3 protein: CAWTVGSYFTDTQYF. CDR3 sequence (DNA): TGTGCCTGGACGGTCGGCAGCTATTTCACAGATACGCAGTATTTT.

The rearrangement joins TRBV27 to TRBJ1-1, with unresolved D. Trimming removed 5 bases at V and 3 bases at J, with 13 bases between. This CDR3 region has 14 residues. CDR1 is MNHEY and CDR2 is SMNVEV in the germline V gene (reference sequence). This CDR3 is CASSIWVGDTEAFF. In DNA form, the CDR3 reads TGTGCCAGCAGTATCTGGGTGGGAGACACTGAAGCTTTCTTT.

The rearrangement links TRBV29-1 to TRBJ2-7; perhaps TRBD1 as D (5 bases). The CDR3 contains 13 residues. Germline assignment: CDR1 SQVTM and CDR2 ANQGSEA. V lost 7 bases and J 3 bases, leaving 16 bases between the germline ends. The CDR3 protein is CSGRGTDSYEQYF. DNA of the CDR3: TGCAGCGGAAGAGGAACAGACAGCTACGAGCAGTACTTC.

CDR3 DNA sequence: TGCAGCGTTGAAAGGGAGGTTGGTTACGAGCAGTACTTC. This gives the protein CSVEREVGYEQYF. The J gene is TRBJ2-7, the V gene TRBV29-1; possible D gene TRBD2, 6 bases. Germline CDR1 reads SQVTM; CDR2 reads ANQGSEA. This CDR3 comprises 13 residues. V lost 2 bases to trimming and J lost 4 bases, with 12 bases between them.

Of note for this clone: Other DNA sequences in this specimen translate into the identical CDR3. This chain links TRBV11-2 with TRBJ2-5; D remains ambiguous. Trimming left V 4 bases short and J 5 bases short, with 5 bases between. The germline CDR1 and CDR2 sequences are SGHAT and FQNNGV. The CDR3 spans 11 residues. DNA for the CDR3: TGTGCCAGCAGCTCCGCGGAGACCCAGTACTTC. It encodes CASSSAETQYF.